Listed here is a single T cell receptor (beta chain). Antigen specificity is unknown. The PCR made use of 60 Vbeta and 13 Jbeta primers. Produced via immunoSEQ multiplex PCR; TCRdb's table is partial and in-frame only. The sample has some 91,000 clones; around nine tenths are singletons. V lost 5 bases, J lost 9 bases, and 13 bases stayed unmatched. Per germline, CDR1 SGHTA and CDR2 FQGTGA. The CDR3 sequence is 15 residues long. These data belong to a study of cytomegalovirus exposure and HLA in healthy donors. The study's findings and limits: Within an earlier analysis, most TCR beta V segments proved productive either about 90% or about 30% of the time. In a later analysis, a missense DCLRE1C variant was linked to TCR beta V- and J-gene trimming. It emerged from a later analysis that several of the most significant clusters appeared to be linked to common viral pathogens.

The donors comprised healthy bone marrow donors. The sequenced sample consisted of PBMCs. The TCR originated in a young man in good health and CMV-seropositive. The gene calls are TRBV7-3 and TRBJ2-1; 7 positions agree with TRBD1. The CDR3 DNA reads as TGTGCCAGCAGCCCCAGGGGGACAGATCGAATTGAGCAGTTCTTC. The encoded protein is CASSPRGTDRIEQFF. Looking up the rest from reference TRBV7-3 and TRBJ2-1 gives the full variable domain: GAGVSQTPSNKVTEKGKYVELRCDPISGHTALYWYRQSLGQGPEFLIYFQGTGAADDSGLPNDRFFAVRPEGSVSTLKIQRTERGDSAVYLCASSPRGTDRIEQFFGPGTRLTVL.